This TCR beta chain was recorded in a study of T-cell memory formation after mild COVID-19. MiXCR, run by TCRdb on the 5' RACE reads, gives a single entry per CDR3 protein. The table has roughly 400,000 distinct CDR3 sequences, approximately 25% seen once. In this sample, this clonotype turned up a few times. V shed 2 bases and J shed 3 bases, with 11 bases lying between them. The CDR3 runs to 15 residues. In germline, CDR1 is WSHSY, CDR2 SAAADI. This rearrangement joins TRBV10-2 to TRBJ2-1; D might be TRBD2 (6 bases). This sequence was found in an adult woman who had mild COVID-19 (a few samples of this study predate the infection). Cell type and time point are not known. Sequencing input: PBMCs or a T cell subset sorted from them (not recorded which). The CDR3 protein is CASSEPGVSYNEQFF. CDR3 sequence (DNA): TGCGCCAGCAGTGAGCCGGGAGTTAGCTACAATGAGCAGTTCTTC.